The sample holds one count of the clone carrying this TCR beta chain. Its antigen is still unknown. CDR3 length: 13 residues. Germline lookup yields CDR1 MNHEY and CDR2 SMNVEV (reference sequence). V trimming: 5 bases; J trimming: 6 bases; junction bases outside the gene matches: 5. The sample belongs to a study of cytomegalovirus exposure and HLA in healthy donors. Study findings and constraints: In all likelihood, a cluster of highly shared sequence variants was a sequencing artifact.

A multiplex PCR was run with 60 Vbeta primers and 13 Jbeta primers. Generated by immunoSEQ multiplex PCR, the TCRdb table keeps only in-frame clones and is missing some. The sample has approximately 54,000 clones, approximately 81% seen once. The sample taken for sequencing was PBMCs. The receptor was isolated from a woman aged 18-29 years in good health and CMV-seronegative. The chain recombines TRBV27 with TRBJ1-2; 8 bases match TRBD1. In DNA, the CDR3 is TGTGCCAGCAGTAAGACAGGGGAAGATGGCTACACCTTC. It specifies CASSKTGEDGYTF.